This T cell receptor (beta chain) was captured by sequencing in a study of shared clonotypes between healthy human individuals. The V gene lost 6 bases and the J gene lost 0 bases, with 3 bases spanning the gap. Germline loops: CDR1 MNHEY, CDR2 SVGAGI. The CDR3 extends over 13 amino acids. Regarding the study as a whole: It was observed that about 5% of naive CD4 clonotypes were shared across several donors. Despite large depth, sorted-subset datasets appeared incompletely sequenced.

Remarks on this clone: Its antigen is unknown.

Replicate sorted-subset PCRs were loaded with about 0.2 ug DNA, roughly 33,000 T cell genomes. As processed by the authors: Junction-only immunoSEQ data arrived without quality scores, meaning filtering differed. The assay was immunoSEQ multiplex PCR, and TCRdb's table has in-frame clones only and misses some. Clone size and the V and J calls come from that table; the DNA yielded D and trimming. The sample holds 1,500,000 or so clones, approximately 97% seen once. The rearrangement uses TRBV6-5 and TRBJ2-6, with no clear D. The receptor's source is a young man in good health. Sequencing was carried out using naive CD4+ T cells sorted from blood. Subset of the sample: CD45RA+ positively selected. CDR3 residues: CASSASGANVLTF. The CDR3, as DNA: TGTGCCAGCAGCGCCTCTGGGGCCAACGTCCTGACTTTC.